The entry below gives a single T cell receptor (beta chain) sequence along with its context. Its matching antigen is unknown. Each PCR replicate from the sorted subsets contained around 0.2 ug DNA, which is tens of thousands of T cell genomes. Method: immunoSEQ multiplex PCR; TCRdb's copy keeps in-frame clones and lacks some. The table has about 1,500,000 clones, 95% to 97% seen once; the top ten hold roughly 1.2%. The data belong to a study of shared clonotypes between healthy human individuals. About the research overall: Per donor, CD8 memory used one plate, CD8 naive used two, CD4 memory used three and CD4 naive used three.

CDR1 and CDR2 from the germline V gene are MNHEY and SMNVEV (reference sequence). The CDR3 loop spans 15 amino acids. V was clipped by 4 bases and J by 8 bases, with 18 bases between them. Findings and limits, study-wide: The low donor count limited represented genetic and exposure-history diversity.

The clonotype comes from a man aged 30 to 45 in good health. The chain combines TRBV27 with TRBJ2-1, with D perhaps TRBD1 or TRBD2 (5 bases each). The sequenced sample consisted of naive CD4+ T cells sorted from blood. Indicated subset: CD45RA+ positively selected. CDR3 sequence: CASSSPGRVVDEQFF. CDR3 coding DNA: TGTGCCAGCAGTTCCCCGGGACGGGTCGTGGATGAGCAGTTCTTC.